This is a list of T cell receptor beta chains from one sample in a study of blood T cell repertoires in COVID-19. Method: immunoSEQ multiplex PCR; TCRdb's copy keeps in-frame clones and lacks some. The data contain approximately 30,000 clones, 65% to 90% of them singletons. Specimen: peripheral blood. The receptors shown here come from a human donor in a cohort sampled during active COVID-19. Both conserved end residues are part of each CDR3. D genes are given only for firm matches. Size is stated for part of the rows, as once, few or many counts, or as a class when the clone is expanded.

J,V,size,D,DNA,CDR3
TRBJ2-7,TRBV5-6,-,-,TGTGCCAGCAGCAGAGGACAGACCTACGAGCAGTACTTC,CASSRGQTYEQYF
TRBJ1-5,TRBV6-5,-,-,TGTGCCAGCAGGACCCCCCAGGCGGGGAATCAGCCCCAGCATTTT,CASRTPQAGNQPQHF
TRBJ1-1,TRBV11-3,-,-,TGTGCCAGCAGTCTGAGATCAGGGCCTGAAGCTTTCTTT,CASSLRSGPEAFF
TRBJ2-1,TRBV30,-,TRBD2,TGTGCCTGGCTGACTAGCGGGGATCTAGGAGAGCAGTTCTTC,CAWLTSGDLGEQFF
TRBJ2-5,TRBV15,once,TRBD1,TGTGCCACCAGGACAGGGGCCCAAGAGACCCAGTACTTC,CATRTGAQETQYF
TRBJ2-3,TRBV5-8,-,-,TGTGCCAGCAGCCTGGTGCGCGGGGGCCCAGATACGCAGTATTTT,CASSLVRGGPDTQYF
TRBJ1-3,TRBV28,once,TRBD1,TGTGCCAGCTATTACAGGGGGGCTGGAAACACCATATATTTT,CASYYRGAGNTIYF
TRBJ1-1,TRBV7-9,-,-,TGTGCCAGCAGCTTCGGGGGGAACACTGAAGCTTTCTTT,CASSFGGNTEAFF
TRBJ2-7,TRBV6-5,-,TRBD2,TGTGCCACCGACCCGGCGGCGGGGGGGTGGTACGAGCAGTACTTC,CATDPAAGGWYEQYF
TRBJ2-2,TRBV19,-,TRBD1,TGTGCCAGTAGTATCTCGGGACAGCTAACCGGGGAGCTGTTTTTT,CASSISGQLTGELFF
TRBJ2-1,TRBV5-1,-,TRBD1,TGCGCCAGCAGCCAAACAGGGGACCCTTACAATGAGCAGTTCTTC,CASSQTGDPYNEQFF
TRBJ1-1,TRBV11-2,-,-,TGTGCCAGCAGCGTCAGGGGATGGACTGAAGCTTTCTTT,CASSVRGWTEAFF
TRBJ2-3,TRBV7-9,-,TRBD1,TGTGCCAGCAGCTGGAAAAAAGGAGGCAGGGGGCGATTTGGTACGCAGTATTTT,CASSWKKGGRGRFGTQYF
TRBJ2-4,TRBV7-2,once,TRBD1,TGTGCCAGCAGCCTTTTACAGGGGGCGCAAAGCATTCAGTACTTC,CASSLLQGAQSIQYF
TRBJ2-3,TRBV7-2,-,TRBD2,TGTGCCAGCAGCTTTGAGCGGGGGGATACGCAGTATTTT,CASSFERGDTQYF
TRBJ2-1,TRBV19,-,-,TGTGCCAGTCAGGACTCTATCTATGGTGAGCAGTTCTTC,CASQDSIYGEQFF
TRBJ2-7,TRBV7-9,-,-,TGTGCCAGCAGCTCCCCCTCCTCCTACGAGCAGTACTTC,CASSSPSSYEQYF
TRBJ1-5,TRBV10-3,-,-,TGTGCCATCAGTGGTAGACAGGAGGATCAGCCCCAGCATTTT,CAISGRQEDQPQHF
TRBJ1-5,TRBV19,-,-,TGTGCCACCACGAAAGTGGGGGGGCGGGTGGGCAATCAGCCCCAGCATTTT,CATTKVGGRVGNQPQHF
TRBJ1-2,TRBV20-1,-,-,TGCAGTGCTAGACTAGGATCTGGCTACACCTTC,CSARLGSGYTF
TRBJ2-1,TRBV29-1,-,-,TGCAGCGTCGCCCGGACCGGGGGCTACAATGAGCAGTTCTTC,CSVARTGGYNEQFF
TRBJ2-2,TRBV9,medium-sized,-,TGTGCCAGCAGCGTATCGGCTTTCGGAGGCACCGGGGAGCTGTTTTTT,CASSVSAFGGTGELFF
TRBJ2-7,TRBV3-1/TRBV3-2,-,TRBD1,TGTGCCAGCAGCCGAGGACAGGGGACCTACGAGCAGTACTTC,CASSRGQGTYEQYF
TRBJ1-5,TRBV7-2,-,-,TGTGCCAGCAGCCGACTAATGAGTCAGCCCCAGCATTTT,CASSRLMSQPQHF
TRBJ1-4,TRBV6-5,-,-,TGTGCCAGCAGTTACTCGACAGGCACAACTAATGAAAAACTGTTTTTT,CASSYSTGTTNEKLFF
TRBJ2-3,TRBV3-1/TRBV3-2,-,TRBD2,TGTGCCAGCAGCCAAGAAGGGACTAGCGGGGGGGCCGGCACAGATACGCAGTATTTT,CASSQEGTSGGAGTDTQYF
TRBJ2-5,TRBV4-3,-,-,TGCGCCAGCAGCCAAGTCCGGGGAGAGACCCAGTACTTC,CASSQVRGETQYF
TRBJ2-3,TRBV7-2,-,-,TGTGCCAGCAGCTTAGCCAGGCCCCCCAGTTCCGCAGATACGCAGTATTTT,CASSLARPPSSADTQYF
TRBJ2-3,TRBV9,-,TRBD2,TGTGCCAGCACCCCCGGGGGGGTGGAAGATACGCAGTATTTT,CASTPGGVEDTQYF